Listed below are T cell receptor beta chains from one sample, sequenced in a study of blood T cell repertoires in COVID-19. This table comes from immunoSEQ multiplex PCR, and its TCRdb copy is limited to in-frame clones, with some not included. Here the sample spans about 200,000 clones, roughly 78% being singletons. Input material: peripheral blood. The receptors here all came from a woman aged 35 to 49 with acute or convalescent COVID-19. Each CDR3 is given with its conserved first and last residue. A D gene is named only where the DNA matches it firmly. Some rows mark clone size as missing; the rest say once, few, many or name a class of expanded clone.

v_gene	d_gene	j_gene	abundance	CDR3nt	CDR3aa
TRBV2	NA	TRBJ1-1	NA	TGTGCTACTTCGGTTGCGAACACTGAAGCTTTCTTT	CATSVANTEAFF
TRBV29-1	TRBD2	TRBJ2-1	NA	TGCAGCGTTGATTATACTAGCGGGGGGGCCGATGAGCAGTTCTTC	CSVDYTSGGADEQFF
TRBV4-1	NA	TRBJ1-5	NA	TGCGCCAGCAGCCAAGATCGGACAGAAGCCACGAGGCCCCAGCATTTT	CASSQDRTEATRPQHF
TRBV5-1	TRBD1	TRBJ1-3	NA	TGCGCCAGCAGCTTTGAAGGACAGGGACACTCTGGAAACACCATATATTTT	CASSFEGQGHSGNTIYF
TRBV30	NA	TRBJ2-7	NA	TGTGCCTGGAGTGTACAGCACGGTAACTACGAGCAGTACTTC	CAWSVQHGNYEQYF
TRBV10-3	TRBD2	TRBJ2-3	NA	TGTGCCATCAGTGAACCGGGACTAGCGGGCACAGATACGCAGTATTTT	CAISEPGLAGTDTQYF
TRBV19	NA	TRBJ1-6	once	TGTGCCAGTAGTATTCAGGGCTATAATTCACCCCTCCACTTT	CASSIQGYNSPLHF
TRBV7-9	TRBD1	TRBJ1-2	NA	TGTGCCAGCAGCTTCCTCGGACAGGGGGCGAATGGCTACACCTTC	CASSFLGQGANGYTF
TRBV3-1/TRBV3-2	TRBD1	TRBJ1-1	NA	TGTGCCAGCAGCCGGGGACAGGGAAACACTGAAGCTTTCTTT	CASSRGQGNTEAFF
TRBV19	TRBD1	TRBJ2-5	NA	TGTGCCAGTAGTATAAGGGGACAGCAAGAGACCCAGTACTTC	CASSIRGQQETQYF
TRBV10-1	TRBD1	TRBJ1-4	NA	TGCGCCAGCAGTACAGGGGGCGCAGGGGATGAAAAACTGTTTTTT	CASSTGGAGDEKLFF
TRBV5-1	TRBD2	TRBJ2-7	NA	TGCGCCAGCAGCCTAGGGACTACTACCTACGAGCAGTACTTC	CASSLGTTTYEQYF
TRBV29-1	NA	TRBJ2-2	NA	TGCAGCGTCCGCGAGGGGGCCGGGGAGCTGTTTTTT	CSVREGAGELFF
TRBV6-2/TRBV6-3	NA	TRBJ1-1	NA	TGTGCCAGCAGTTATCGGGGGGCCGACGAGGAAGCTTTCTTT	CASSYRGADEEAFF
TRBV7-2	NA	TRBJ2-3	few	TGTGCCAGCAGCTTAAGTAGGTGGGGCAGTACGCAGTATTTT	CASSLSRWGSTQYF
TRBV5-1	TRBD2	TRBJ2-7	NA	TGCGCCAGCAGCATCATAGCGGGGAGCTACGAGCAGTACTTC	CASSIIAGSYEQYF
TRBV20-1	NA	TRBJ1-6	NA	TGCAGTGCTAGTTCCCAGCAGGCGAATTCACCCCTCCACTTT	CSASSQQANSPLHF
TRBV14	NA	TRBJ2-2	NA	TGTGCCAGCAGTCGGCAGGGTATCGGGGAGCTGTTTTTT	CASSRQGIGELFF
TRBV12-5	NA	TRBJ2-1	NA	TGTGCTAGTGGTTTGGAGGTGGGGGGCTCCTACAATGAGCAGTTCTTC	CASGLEVGGSYNEQFF
TRBV5-1	TRBD1	TRBJ2-2	NA	TGCGCCAGCAGCTTGGAACCGACAGGGGTAAACACCGGGGAGCTGTTTTTT	CASSLEPTGVNTGELFF
TRBV7-9	NA	TRBJ2-2	NA	TGTGCCAGCAGCCCACCTAGCGTTACCCCCGGGGAGCTGTTTTTT	CASSPPSVTPGELFF
TRBV7-2	TRBD2	TRBJ2-5	NA	TGTGCCAGCAGCTTCGGACTAGCGGGGTTTGGGGAGACCCAGTACTTC	CASSFGLAGFGETQYF
TRBV7-2	TRBD1	TRBJ2-2	NA	TGTGCCAGCAGCTCCCTGACAGGGGCCAACACCGGGGAGCTGTTTTTT	CASSSLTGANTGELFF
TRBV11-2	NA	TRBJ2-2	NA	TGTGCCAGCAGCAGGGGACAGAACACCGGGGAGCTGTTTTTT	CASSRGQNTGELFF
TRBV24-1	TRBD2	TRBJ2-3	NA	TGTGCCACCAGTGATTCGCGGGGGGCCCAAGATACGCAGTATTTT	CATSDSRGAQDTQYF
TRBV18	TRBD1	TRBJ2-6	NA	TGTGCCAGCTCACCAATGGTGGGGACAGGGGGCGCTGGGGCCAACGTCCTGACTTTC	CASSPMVGTGGAGANVLTF
TRBV11-2	NA	TRBJ2-2	NA	TGTGCCAGCAGCCGTCCGGGACTCTCGAACACCGGGGAGCTGTTTTTT	CASSRPGLSNTGELFF
TRBV14	NA	TRBJ2-3	NA	TGTGCCAGCAGCCAACCAACAGGGCAATGGGGTACGCAGTATTTT	CASSQPTGQWGTQYF
TRBV3-1/TRBV3-2	NA	TRBJ2-3	NA	TGTGCCAGCAGCCAAGATGTGGCAGGGGCGGCAGATACGCAGTATTTT	CASSQDVAGAADTQYF
TRBV11-2	TRBD2	TRBJ2-1	few	TGTGCCAGCAGTCTAGCGGGGGCTTCCTACAATGAGCAGTTCTTC	CASSLAGASYNEQFF
TRBV5-1	TRBD1	TRBJ2-7	many	TGCGCCAGCAGTTCGTCCCCGGGACAGGGCGAAGGATTTCACTACGAGCAGTACTTC	CASSSSPGQGEGFHYEQYF
TRBV5-1	TRBD1	TRBJ1-3	NA	TGCGCCAGCAGCTTAGGAGACAGGGTCTCGGGAAACACCATATATTTT	CASSLGDRVSGNTIYF
TRBV7-2	TRBD2	TRBJ2-1	NA	TGTGCCAGCAGCCCAGGGACTAGCGGGATCTACTACAATGAGCAGTTCTTC	CASSPGTSGIYYNEQFF
TRBV5-5	TRBD1	TRBJ2-7	NA	TGTGCCAGCAGCTTGGTTGGGACAGGGGTCTCCTACGAGCAGTACTTC	CASSLVGTGVSYEQYF
TRBV9	TRBD1	TRBJ2-5	NA	TGTGCCAGCAGCGTAGGGATACGGGACAGATCAACGGAGACCCAGTACTTC	CASSVGIRDRSTETQYF
TRBV5-1	NA	TRBJ1-4	NA	TGCGCCAGCAGCTTGACAGGGAATAGGGAAAAACTGTTTTTT	CASSLTGNREKLFF
TRBV5-8	NA	TRBJ1-1	few	TGTGCCAGCAGCTTGGGACAGGTTGAAGCTTTCTTT	CASSLGQVEAFF
TRBV5-1	NA	TRBJ2-6	NA	TGCGCCAGCAGCTCAGGGTCCTCTGGGGCCAACGTCCTGACTTTC	CASSSGSSGANVLTF
TRBV19	NA	TRBJ2-6	NA	TGTGCCAGTAGTATTTCGCCAGGGAAGGGTAGTGGGGCCAACGTCCTGACTTTC	CASSISPGKGSGANVLTF
TRBV7-2	TRBD2	TRBJ2-3	NA	TGTGCCAGCAGCAACCGGGGGGGCCTAGTTACGCAGTATTTT	CASSNRGGLVTQYF
TRBV18	NA	TRBJ2-5	once	TGTGCCAGCTCACCTGGACGGGGGGAGACCCAGTACTTC	CASSPGRGETQYF
TRBV10-2	NA	TRBJ2-7	once	TGCGCCAGCAGTGATTGGGTTAGGACAATTTACGAGCAGTACTTC	CASSDWVRTIYEQYF
TRBV12-3/TRBV12-4	NA	TRBJ1-6	NA	TGTGCCAGCAGCCTCGGGGGAGGCTCACCCCTCCACTTT	CASSLGGGSPLHF
TRBV19	TRBD1	TRBJ1-4	NA	TGTGCCAGTAGTCTCGGGACAGGGGGCCCCGTTAATGAAAAACTGTTTTTT	CASSLGTGGPVNEKLFF
TRBV6-5	TRBD1	TRBJ2-3	NA	TGTGCCAGCAGACGGACAGGGGGCACAGATACGCAGTATTTT	CASRRTGGTDTQYF
TRBV5-1	TRBD2	TRBJ2-2	NA	TGCGCCAGCAGCTTGGGTGCAGGGCTAGCGGGATCGAACACCGGGGAGCTGTTTTTT	CASSLGAGLAGSNTGELFF
TRBV7-2	NA	TRBJ2-3	NA	TGTGCCAGCAGCTTCGGCAGCGGCACAGATACGCAGTATTTT	CASSFGSGTDTQYF
TRBV5-1	TRBD1	TRBJ2-3	NA	TGCGCCAGCAGCGCGGGCGGACAGGCCGAAGCGCAGTATTTT	CASSAGGQAEAQYF
TRBV30	NA	TRBJ1-1	NA	TGTGCCTGGAGGGGGGGGTACGGTAGCACTGAAGCTTTCTTT	CAWRGGYGSTEAFF
TRBV2	NA	TRBJ2-4	NA	TGTGCCAGCAGTGAATACGCGGGGTCCAACATTCAGTACTTC	CASSEYAGSNIQYF
TRBV11-3	TRBD1	TRBJ2-3	NA	TGTGCCAGCAGCTTAGATGGGATGGGACAGGTCGGTGATACGCAGTATTTT	CASSLDGMGQVGDTQYF